This T cell receptor (beta chain) was captured by sequencing in a study of T-cell reconstitution after alpha-beta-depleted transplantation in children. Study findings and constraints: Expanded graft clones, several hundred of them, were reportedly the source of alpha-beta T cells about two months after transplant. Diversity and T-cell counts at one year after transplant derived mostly from new T cells. After transplant, high TCRbeta diversity at day 60 in some patients arose from surviving recipient T cells and thymic progenitors.

It was with unique molecular identifiers that the TCRbeta library was prepared. TCRdb reprocessed the PCR reads with MiXCR, giving one entry per CDR3 protein. The sample gives fewer than 350,000 distinct CDR3 sequences, 10% of which show up once; 7.5% is in the top ten. Deletions cut 4 bases from V and 0 bases from J, with 17 bases between. The CDR3 runs 17 residues. CDR1 and CDR2 (germline): LGHNA, YNFKEQ. This clonotype was counted many times. Its antigen is still unknown. The chain couples TRBV4-2 to TRBJ2-3; D possibly corresponds to TRBD2 (6 bases). The sequence was collected from a boy younger than two with acute myeloid leukemia, due to receive a stem cell transplant. The source was PBMCs, collected before TCRalphabeta/CD19-depleted stem cell transplant. CDR3 DNA: TGTGCCAGCAGCCTGATCCCGAGCGGGTATAGCACAGATACGCAGTATTTT. This codes for CASSLIPSGYSTDTQYF.